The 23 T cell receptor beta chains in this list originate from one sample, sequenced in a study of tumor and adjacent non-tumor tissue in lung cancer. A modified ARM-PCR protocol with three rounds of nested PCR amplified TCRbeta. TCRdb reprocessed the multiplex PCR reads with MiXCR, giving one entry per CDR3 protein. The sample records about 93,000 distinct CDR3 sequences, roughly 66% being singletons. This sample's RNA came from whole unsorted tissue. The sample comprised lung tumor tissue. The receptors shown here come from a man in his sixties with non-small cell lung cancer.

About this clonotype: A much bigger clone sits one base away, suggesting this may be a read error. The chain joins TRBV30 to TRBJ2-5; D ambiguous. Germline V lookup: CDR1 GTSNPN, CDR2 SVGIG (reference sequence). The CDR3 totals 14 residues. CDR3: CAWLRRGPYETHYF. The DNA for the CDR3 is TGTGCCTGGTTGAGAAGAGGCCCCTACGAGACCCATTACTTC. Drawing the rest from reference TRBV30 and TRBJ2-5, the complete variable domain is SQTIHQWPATLVQPVGSPLSLECTVEGTSNPNLYWYRQAAGRGLQLLFYSVGIGQISSEVPQNLSASRPQDRQFILSSKKLLLSDSGFYLCAWLRRGPYETHYFGPGTRLLVL.

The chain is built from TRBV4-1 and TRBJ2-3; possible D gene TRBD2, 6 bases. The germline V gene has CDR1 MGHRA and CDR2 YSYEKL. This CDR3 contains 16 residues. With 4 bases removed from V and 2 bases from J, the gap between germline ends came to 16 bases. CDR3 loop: CASSRVVEGFTDTQYF. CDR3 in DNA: TGCGCCAGCAGCCGGGTAGTGGAGGGATTCACAGATACGCAGTATTTT.

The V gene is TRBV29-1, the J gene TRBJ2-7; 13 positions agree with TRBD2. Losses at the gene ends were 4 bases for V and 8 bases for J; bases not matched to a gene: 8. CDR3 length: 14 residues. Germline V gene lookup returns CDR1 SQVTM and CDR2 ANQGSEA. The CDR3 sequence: CSVGGLAGDHQQYF. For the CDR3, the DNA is TGCAGCGTTGGCGGACTAGCGGGAGACCATCAGCAGTACTTC.

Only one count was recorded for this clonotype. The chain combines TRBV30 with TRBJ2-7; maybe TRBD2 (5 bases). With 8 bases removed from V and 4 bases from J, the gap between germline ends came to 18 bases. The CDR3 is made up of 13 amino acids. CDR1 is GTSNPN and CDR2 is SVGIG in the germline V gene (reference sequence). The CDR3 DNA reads TGTGCCCGGGGAGCCCGGGTATCTTACGAGCAGTACTTC. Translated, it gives CARGARVSYEQYF.

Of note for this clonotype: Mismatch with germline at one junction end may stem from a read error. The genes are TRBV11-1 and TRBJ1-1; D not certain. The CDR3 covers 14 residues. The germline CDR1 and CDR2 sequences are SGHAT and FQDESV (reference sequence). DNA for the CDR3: TGTGCCAGCAGCTTAAACACGGGGAACACTGAAGCTTCCTTT. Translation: CASSLNTGNTEASF.

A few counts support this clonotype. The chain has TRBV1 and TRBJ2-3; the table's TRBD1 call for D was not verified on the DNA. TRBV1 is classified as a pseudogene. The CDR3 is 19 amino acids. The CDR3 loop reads CTCSQVLGVSRYPTHTQYF. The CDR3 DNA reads TGCACCTGCAGCCAAGTCCTGGGGGTTTCGCGATACCCCACCCATACGCAGTATTTT.

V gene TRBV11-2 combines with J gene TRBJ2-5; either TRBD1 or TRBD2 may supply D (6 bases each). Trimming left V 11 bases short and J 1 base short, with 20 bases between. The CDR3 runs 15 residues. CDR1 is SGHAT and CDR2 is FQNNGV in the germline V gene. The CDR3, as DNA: TGTGCCTGCAACTTAGGGGGGTCGGTCCAAGAGACCCAGTACTTC. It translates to CACNLGGSVQETQYF.

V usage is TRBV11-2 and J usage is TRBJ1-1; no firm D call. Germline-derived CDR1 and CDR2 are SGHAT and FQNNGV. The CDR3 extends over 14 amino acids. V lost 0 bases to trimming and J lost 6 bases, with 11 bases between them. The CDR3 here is CASSLDGGLAEAFF. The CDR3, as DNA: TGTGCCAGCAGCTTAGACGGAGGCTTGGCTGAAGCTTTCTTT.

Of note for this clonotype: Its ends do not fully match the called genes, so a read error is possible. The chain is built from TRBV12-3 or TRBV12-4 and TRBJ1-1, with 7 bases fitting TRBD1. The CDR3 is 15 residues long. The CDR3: CVSRHDRVQGTEAFF. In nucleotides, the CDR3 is TGTGTCAGCAGGCATGACAGGGTCCAGGGAACTGAAGCTTTCTTT.

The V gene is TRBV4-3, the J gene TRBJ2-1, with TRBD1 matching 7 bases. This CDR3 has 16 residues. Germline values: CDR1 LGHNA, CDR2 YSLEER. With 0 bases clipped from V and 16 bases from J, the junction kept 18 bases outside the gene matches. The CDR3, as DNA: TGCGCCAGCAGCCAAGATCTAGGGAACAGGGGCCATGAGTACTTCTTC. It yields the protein CASSQDLGNRGHEYFF.

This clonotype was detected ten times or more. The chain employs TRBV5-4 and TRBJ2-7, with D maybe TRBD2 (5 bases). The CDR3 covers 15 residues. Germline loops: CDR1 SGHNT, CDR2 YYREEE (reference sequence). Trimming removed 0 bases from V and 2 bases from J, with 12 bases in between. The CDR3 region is CASSLGGSFTYEQYF. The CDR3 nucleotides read TGTGCCAGCAGCTTGGGAGGGAGTTTCACCTACGAGCAGTACTTC.

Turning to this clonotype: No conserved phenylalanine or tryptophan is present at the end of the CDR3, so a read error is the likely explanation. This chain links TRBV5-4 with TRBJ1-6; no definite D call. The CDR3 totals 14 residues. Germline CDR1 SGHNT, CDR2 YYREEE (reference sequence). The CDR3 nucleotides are TGTGCCAGTAGCTTGGATAGGCCCTATTCACCCCTCCACTAT. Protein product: CASSLDRPYSPLHY.

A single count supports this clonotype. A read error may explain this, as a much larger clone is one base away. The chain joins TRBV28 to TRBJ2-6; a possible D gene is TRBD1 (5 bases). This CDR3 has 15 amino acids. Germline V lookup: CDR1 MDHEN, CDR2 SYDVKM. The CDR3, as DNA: TGTGTCAGCAGAGATGGGGCGACTGGGGCCAACGTCCTGACTTTC. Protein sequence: CVSRDGATGANVLTF.

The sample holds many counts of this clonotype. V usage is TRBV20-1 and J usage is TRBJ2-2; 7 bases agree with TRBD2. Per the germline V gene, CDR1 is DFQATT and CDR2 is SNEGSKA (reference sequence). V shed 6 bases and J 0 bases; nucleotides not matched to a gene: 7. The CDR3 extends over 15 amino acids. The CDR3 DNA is TGCAGTGCCCGGCCGAGCGGGACGAACACCGGGGAGCTGTTTTTT. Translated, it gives CSARPSGTNTGELFF.

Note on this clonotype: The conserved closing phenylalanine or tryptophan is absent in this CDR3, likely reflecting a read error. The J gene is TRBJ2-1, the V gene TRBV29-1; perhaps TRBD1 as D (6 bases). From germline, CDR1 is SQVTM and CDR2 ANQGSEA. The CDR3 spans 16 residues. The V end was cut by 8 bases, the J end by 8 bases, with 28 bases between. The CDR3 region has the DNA TGCAGCACTAACGAGACCACACAGGGTGGCATGGATGAGCAGTTCATC. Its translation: CSTNETTQGGMDEQFI.

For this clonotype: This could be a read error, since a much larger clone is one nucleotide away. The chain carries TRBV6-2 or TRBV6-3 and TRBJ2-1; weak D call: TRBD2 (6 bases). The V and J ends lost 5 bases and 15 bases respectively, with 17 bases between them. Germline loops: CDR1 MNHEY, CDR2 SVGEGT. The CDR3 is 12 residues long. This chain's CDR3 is CASSTLRLDMFF. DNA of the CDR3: TGTGCCAGCAGTACACTGAGACTAGATATGTTCTTC.

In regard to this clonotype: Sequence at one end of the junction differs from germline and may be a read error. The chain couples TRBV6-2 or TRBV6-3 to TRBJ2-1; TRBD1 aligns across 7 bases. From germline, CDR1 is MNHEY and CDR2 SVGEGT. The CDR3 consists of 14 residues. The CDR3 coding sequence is TGTGCCAGCAAAGGGGGCGTGGCGATCAATGAGAAGTTCTTC. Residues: CASKGGVAINEKFF.

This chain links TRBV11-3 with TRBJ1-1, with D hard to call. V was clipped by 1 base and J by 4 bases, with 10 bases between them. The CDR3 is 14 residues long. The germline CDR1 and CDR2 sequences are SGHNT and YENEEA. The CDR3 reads CASSLGQAGTEAFF. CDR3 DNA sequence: TGTGCCAGCAGCTTAGGGCAGGCGGGCACTGAAGCTTTCTTT.

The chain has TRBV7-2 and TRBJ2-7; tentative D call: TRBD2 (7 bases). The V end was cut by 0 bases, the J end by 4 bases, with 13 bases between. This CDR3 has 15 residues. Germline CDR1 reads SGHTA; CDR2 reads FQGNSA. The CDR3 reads CASSLARGRGYEQYF. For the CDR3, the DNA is TGTGCCAGCAGCTTAGCGCGTGGGAGGGGGTACGAGCAGTACTTC.

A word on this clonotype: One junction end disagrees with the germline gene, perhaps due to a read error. The CDR3 sequence is CVSRQGGYGYTF. DNA for the CDR3: TGTGTCAGCAGACAGGGTGGATATGGCTACACCTTC. The gene calls are TRBV6-1 and TRBJ1-2; 7 nucleotides line up with TRBD1. This CDR3 spans 12 amino acids. Looked up from germline, CDR1 is MNHNS and CDR2 is SASEGT.

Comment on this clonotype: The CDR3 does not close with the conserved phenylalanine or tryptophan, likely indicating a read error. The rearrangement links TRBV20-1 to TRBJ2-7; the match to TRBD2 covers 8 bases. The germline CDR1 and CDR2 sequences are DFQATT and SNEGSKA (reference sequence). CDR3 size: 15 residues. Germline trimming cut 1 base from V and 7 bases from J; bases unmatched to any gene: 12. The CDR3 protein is CSARGARGGRHEQYS. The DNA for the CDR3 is TGCAGTGCTAGAGGTGCCCGGGGGGGCCGCCATGAGCAGTACTCC.

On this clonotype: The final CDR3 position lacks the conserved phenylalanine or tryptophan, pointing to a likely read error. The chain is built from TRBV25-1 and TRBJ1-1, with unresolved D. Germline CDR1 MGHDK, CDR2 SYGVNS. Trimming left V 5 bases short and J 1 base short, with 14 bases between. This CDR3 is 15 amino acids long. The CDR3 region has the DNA TGTGCCAGCAGTCAGGTCCGGTGGCCGAACACTGAAGCTTTCTCT. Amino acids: CASSQVRWPNTEAFS.

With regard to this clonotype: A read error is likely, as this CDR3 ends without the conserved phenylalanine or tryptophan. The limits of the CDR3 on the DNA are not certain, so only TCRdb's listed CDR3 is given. The CDR3 region is CASSYSRGSGISNEQLL. The chain recombines TRBV6-5 with TRBJ2-1; the listed D gene, TRBD1, was not tested against the DNA. Inclusive of both ends, the CDR3 amounts to 17 amino acids. From germline, CDR1 is MNHEY and CDR2 SVGAGI.